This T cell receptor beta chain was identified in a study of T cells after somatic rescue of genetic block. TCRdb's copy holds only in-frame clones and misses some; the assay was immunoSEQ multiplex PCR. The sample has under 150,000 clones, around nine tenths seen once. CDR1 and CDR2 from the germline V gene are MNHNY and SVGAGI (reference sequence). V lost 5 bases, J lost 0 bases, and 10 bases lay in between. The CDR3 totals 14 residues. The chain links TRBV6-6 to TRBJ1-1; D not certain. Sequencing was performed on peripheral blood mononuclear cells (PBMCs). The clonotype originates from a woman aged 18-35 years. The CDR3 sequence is CASSPISLNTEAFF. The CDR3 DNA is TGTGCCAGCAGTCCCATAAGCTTGAACACTGAAGCTTTCTTT.